Presented here are 11 T cell receptor beta chains from one specimen sequenced in a study of blood T cells in healthy people across ages. Using a J-beta primer mix together with a sample-barcoded 5' primer, a second PCR was run for 7 to 11 cycles. In TCRdb, the 5' RACE reads were re-called with MiXCR into one record per CDR3 protein. The sample records 2 million or so distinct CDR3 sequences, approximately 50% being singletons. Specimen: blood. The receptors were sampled from a woman between 40 and 50 years old in good health.

This clonotype turned up a few times. The rearrangement uses TRBV7-3 and TRBJ1-6; D might be TRBD1 (5 bases). CDR3 length: 14 amino acids. Between the trimmed V and J ends, which lost 5 bases and 6 bases, there was a span of 11 bases. Germline-derived CDR1 and CDR2 are SGHTA and FQGTGA. The DNA for the CDR3 is TGTGCCAGCAGCGTGGGACGGCCTAATTCACCCCTCCACTTT. It yields the protein CASSVGRPNSPLHF.

The V and J genes are TRBV6-5 and TRBJ2-2; the match to TRBD1 covers 10 bases. V trimming: 7 bases; J trimming: 5 bases; junction bases outside the gene matches: 13. CDR3 size: 17 residues. CDR1 is MNHEY, CDR2 SVGAGI, per germline. CDR3 bases: TGTGCCAGCACTTTACTCGGGACAGGGGAAGTTACCGGGGAGCTGTTTTTT. This translates into CASTLLGTGEVTGELFF.

This clonotype was counted a few times. V gene TRBV7-8 combines with J gene TRBJ2-3; D perhaps matches TRBD2 (5 bases). Germline V lookup: CDR1 SGHVS, CDR2 FQNEAQ. V lost 3 bases to trimming and J lost 2 bases, with 18 bases between them. The length of the CDR3 is 17 residues. The CDR3 nucleotides are TGTGCCAGCAGCTTTAGGGCCCGCGGGTCTTCCACAGATACGCAGTATTTT. The encoded protein is CASSFRARGSSTDTQYF.

The chain links TRBV6-6 to TRBJ2-4; tentative D call: TRBD1 (5 bases). Near its end, the DNA agrees better with TRBJ2-5, so the J call may be wrong. CDR3 length: 14 residues. The germline gives CDR1 MNHNY, CDR2 SVGAGI (reference sequence). The CDR3 region is CASSVSTVQETQYF. CDR3 sequence (DNA): TGTGCCAGCAGTGTCTCGACAGTCCAAGAGACCCAGTACTTC.

A word on this clonotype: At one end the junction does not follow the germline gene, possibly because of a read error. The chain recombines TRBV13 with TRBJ2-7; D unclear. CDR3 length: 12 residues. Germline CDR1 PRHDT, CDR2 FYEKMQ (reference sequence). The CDR3 loop reads CASSFAHNEQYF. CDR3 sequence (DNA): TGTGCTAGCAGCTTCGCCCACAATGAGCAGTACTTC. The full variable domain, rest sourced from reference TRBV13 and TRBJ2-7, is AAGVIQSPRHLIKEKRETATLKCYPIPRHDTVYWYQQGPGQDPQFLISFYEKMQSDKGSIPDRFSAQQFSDYHSELNMSSLELGDSALYFCASSFAHNEQYFGPGTRLTVT.

This chain joins TRBV6-2 or TRBV6-3 and TRBJ2-1; a weak D match, TRBD1 (6 bases). V lost 6 bases and J 1 base, leaving 13 bases between the germline ends. Germline V gene lookup returns CDR1 MNHEY and CDR2 SVGEGT. The CDR3 runs to 15 residues. CDR3 DNA sequence: TGTGCCAGCAGCCAGGCAGGGGAATCCTACAATGAGCAGTTCTTC. Amino acids: CASSQAGESYNEQFF.

In the case of this clonotype: The germline gene is not matched at one end of the junction; a read error may be the cause. The chain has TRBV7-3 and TRBJ2-1; weak D call: TRBD1 (5 bases). This CDR3 comprises 16 residues. Looked up from germline, CDR1 is SGHTA and CDR2 is FQGTGA. The CDR3 bases are TGTGCCCGCAGCTTAGGGCCCAGGGTAGACTACAATGAGCAGTTCTTC. It is translated as CARSLGPRVDYNEQFF.

This clonotype was observed a few times. The V gene is TRBV29-1, the J gene TRBJ1-2; weak D call: TRBD1 (5 bases). CDR1 is SQVTM, CDR2 ANQGSEA, per germline. The V gene lost 8 bases and the J gene lost 9 bases, with 16 bases spanning the gap. The CDR3 is 11 residues long. CDR3 DNA sequence: TGCAGCCATGCCAGGGAAAGGAGCTACACCTTC. Translating gives CSHARERSYTF.

The chain uses TRBV7-2 and TRBJ2-1; D unclear. The CDR3 is 15 residues long. Trimming shortened V by 5 bases and J by 6 bases, and 17 bases separated the two germline ends. The germline gives CDR1 SGHTA, CDR2 FQGNSA. CDR3: CASSREASLANEQFF. For the CDR3, the DNA is TGTGCCAGCAGCCGTGAGGCGAGTTTGGCCAATGAGCAGTTCTTC.

The V call is TRBV9, the J call TRBJ2-7, with D hard to call. The length of the CDR3 is 15 residues. The germline V and J ends were trimmed by 6 bases and 3 bases, with 19 bases remaining between them. Germline CDR1 is SGDLS and CDR2 is YYNGEE. CDR3 region: CASMTPCQERYEQYF. The CDR3 DNA reads TGTGCCAGCATGACCCCGTGCCAGGAGCGCTACGAGCAGTACTTC.

The V and J genes are TRBV28 and TRBJ2-7; 11 nucleotides line up with TRBD1. Germline V lookup: CDR1 MDHEN, CDR2 SYDVKM. The CDR3 totals 15 residues. V was pared by 7 bases and J by 6 bases, with 11 bases of the junction left unmatched. CDR3 loop: CASTYRDRGVGEQYF. The CDR3 DNA reads TGTGCCAGCACCTACCGGGACAGGGGGGTAGGCGAGCAGTACTTC.